The 20 T cell receptor beta chains listed next were all sequenced from one sample in a study of T cell responses to AZD1222 COVID-19 vaccine. Some clones are missing from TCRdb's copy, which holds only in-frame ones; the method was immunoSEQ multiplex PCR. This table has roughly 93,000 clones, around 89% appearing once. The specimen was peripheral blood, collected on day 0 of AZD1222 vaccination. The origin of the receptors is an adult in good health.

In this sample, this clone turned up a few times. The chain employs TRBV18 and TRBJ1-1; D gene uncertain. This CDR3 comprises 13 residues. Germline CDR1 and CDR2: KGHSH and LQKENI. The ends were cut back, 4 bases at V and 1 base at J, with 7 bases in the middle. The DNA of the CDR3 is TGTGCCAGCTCACAGAGAACGAACACTGAAGCTTTCTTT. It is translated as CASSQRTNTEAFF.

The chain couples TRBV5-6 to TRBJ1-2; 7 nucleotides agree with TRBD1. Germline V CDR1 and CDR2: SGHDT, YYEEEE. Unmatched junction bases numbered 4, after V lost 6 bases and J lost 2 bases. This CDR3 has 13 amino acids. The chain's CDR3 is CASTPRGNYGYTF. The CDR3 nucleotides read TGTGCCAGCACGCCCAGGGGGAACTATGGCTACACCTTC.

This clone was seen a few times. This chain uses TRBV9 with TRBJ2-1; TRBD2 matches at 11 bases. The CDR3 has 15 residues. V lost 5 bases to trimming and J lost 6 bases; unmatched junction nucleotides: 7. Germline V lookup: CDR1 SGDLS, CDR2 YYNGEE. The CDR3 loop reads CASRLPGLAVNEQFF. The CDR3 DNA is TGTGCCAGCAGATTACCGGGACTAGCGGTCAATGAGCAGTTCTTC.

J is TRBJ2-3 and V is TRBV5-1; 7 bases match TRBD1. V shed 3 bases, J shed 3 bases, and the junction held 4 bases outside the gene matches. CDR3 length equals 14 residues. Germline-derived CDR1 and CDR2 are SGHRS and YFSETQ. This CDR3 is CASSYGTATDTQYF. The CDR3, as DNA: TGCGCCAGCAGCTACGGGACAGCGACAGATACGCAGTATTTT.

This chain links TRBV5-1 with TRBJ1-1; D remains ambiguous. CDR3 length equals 13 residues. V lost 2 bases, J lost 3 bases, and 8 bases lay in between. Germline values: CDR1 SGHRS, CDR2 YFSETQ. The CDR3 region has the DNA TGCGCCAGCAGCTTCACAACCGACACTGAAGCTTTCTTT. Its protein product is CASSFTTDTEAFF.

This clone was observed a single time. V usage is TRBV4-1 and J usage is TRBJ1-4, with D maybe TRBD1 (5 bases). The CDR3 has 15 residues. The germline gives CDR1 MGHRA, CDR2 YSYEKL. V shed 4 bases and J shed 7 bases, with 16 bases lying between them. CDR3 sequence (DNA): TGCGCCAGCAGCCCAAGACAGCCAGAAGTTGAAAAACTGTTTTTT. The encoded protein is CASSPRQPEVEKLFF.

The chain combines TRBV4-3 with TRBJ1-1; D is unclear. The germline CDR1 and CDR2 sequences are LGHNA and YSLEER. Trimming removed 4 bases at V and 5 bases at J, with 11 bases between. This CDR3 contains 13 residues. The CDR3 region has the DNA TGCGCCAGCAGCCTAAGGACCGAAACTGAAGCTTTCTTT. Translation gives CASSLRTETEAFF.

The gene calls are TRBV5-6 and TRBJ1-1; TRBD1 is a possible D gene (5 bases). Trimming stripped 8 bases from V and 4 bases from J, with 15 bases between. The CDR3 has 13 residues. In germline, CDR1 is SGHDT, CDR2 YYEEEE. Here the CDR3 reads CASPGRQGTEAFF. The CDR3 DNA reads as TGTGCCAGTCCCGGACGGCAGGGCACTGAAGCTTTCTTT.

This rearrangement joins TRBV5-1 to TRBJ1-6; TRBD1 aligns across 8 bases. The germline V gene encodes CDR1 SGHRS and CDR2 YFSETQ. After removal of 4 bases from V and 10 bases from J, the junction contained 7 bases not matched to a gene. The CDR3 sequence is 14 residues long. CDR3 nucleotides: TGCGCCAGCAGCCTACAGGGGGTGGAATCACCCCTCCACTTT. It is translated as CASSLQGVESPLHF.

The rearrangement links TRBV20-1 to TRBJ2-2; no reliable D call. This CDR3 spans 15 amino acids. The V end lost 3 bases, the J end lost 0 bases, and 11 bases lay between the germline ends. Germline V lookup: CDR1 DFQATT, CDR2 SNEGSKA (reference sequence). This CDR3 is CSASSVSANTGELFF. The CDR3 nucleotides read TGCAGTGCTAGTTCCGTGTCAGCGAACACCGGGGAGCTGTTTTTT.

DNA for the CDR3: TGCGCCAGCAGCACCAGTACGACAGCCTCTGGAAACACCATATATTTT. It translates to CASSTSTTASGNTIYF. The chain combines TRBV5-1 with TRBJ1-3; D is possibly TRBD1 (5 bases). V gave up 4 bases and J gave up 0 bases, with 14 bases separating them. Per the germline V gene, CDR1 is SGHRS and CDR2 is YFSETQ. This CDR3 is built from 16 residues.

In its sample, this clone was seen once. The chain is built from TRBV5-4 and TRBJ1-6; 7 bases map to TRBD1. CDR1 SGHNT and CDR2 YYREEE come from the germline V gene (reference sequence). The CDR3 totals 15 residues. The V segment lost 0 bases and the J segment 7 bases; nucleotides outside the gene matches: 4. The DNA of the CDR3 is TGTGCCAGCAGCTTGGCAACAGGGGCCAATTCACCCCTCCACTTT. It translates to CASSLATGANSPLHF.

The chain employs TRBV3-1 (or the pseudogene TRBV3-2) and TRBJ2-7; the D gene is possibly TRBD2 (6 bases). V lost 2 bases to trimming and J lost 5 bases, with 19 bases between them. The germline V gene encodes CDR1 LGHDT and CDR2 YNNKEL (reference sequence). CDR3 length: 16 amino acids. The DNA for the CDR3 is TGTGCCAGCAGCCAAACCGGGAGAACGGAGGTCAACGAGCAGTACTTC. It translates to CASSQTGRTEVNEQYF.

Here the CDR3 DNA reads TGTGCCAGCAGCTTGGGGCAGAGTGTAATCGAAGCTTTCTTT. Encoded protein: CASSLGQSVIEAFF. The J gene is TRBJ1-1, the V gene TRBV5-4; no clear D gene. The V and J ends lost 0 bases and 8 bases respectively, with 14 bases between them. The CDR3 sequence is 14 residues long. The V gene's germline CDR1 is SGHNT and CDR2 YYREEE (reference sequence).

This chain joins TRBV28 and TRBJ2-5; TRBD1 matches at 7 bases. The CDR3 extends over 14 amino acids. CDR1 is MDHEN and CDR2 is SYDVKM in the germline V gene. The V segment lost 1 base and the J segment 5 bases; nucleotides outside the gene matches: 4. DNA of the CDR3: TGTGCCAGCAGTTTATACAGGGGAAGGGAGACCCAGTACTTC. The encoded protein is CASSLYRGRETQYF.

The gene calls are TRBV2 and TRBJ1-2; D is ambiguous. This CDR3 region has 12 residues. Trimming pared 3 bases from V and 5 bases from J, leaving 7 bases between. CDR1 and CDR2 (germline): SNHLY, FYNNEI. In DNA, the CDR3 is TGTGCCAGCAGTGAGATGGGATATGGCTACACCTTC. It encodes CASSEMGYGYTF.

The chain links TRBV18 to TRBJ1-1, with D unresolved. CDR3 length: 13 residues. The germline CDR1 and CDR2 sequences are KGHSH and LQKENI. The V end was cut by 4 bases, the J end by 1 base, with 7 bases between. CDR3 DNA: TGTGCCAGCTCACAAAGTACGAACACTGAAGCTTTCTTT. As protein: CASSQSTNTEAFF.

This clone was counted a single time. J is TRBJ2-1 and V is TRBV30; TRBD2 matches at 7 bases. V was clipped by 0 bases and J by 6 bases; unmatched bases: 5. The CDR3 loop spans 14 amino acids. Germline loops: CDR1 GTSNPN, CDR2 SVGIG (reference sequence). The CDR3 region is CAWSVGLAANEQFF. Written as DNA, the CDR3 is TGTGCCTGGAGTGTTGGGCTAGCGGCCAATGAGCAGTTCTTC. Supplemented by reference TRBV30 and TRBJ2-1, the full variable domain reads SQTIHQWPATLVQPVGSPLSLECTVEGTSNPNLYWYRQAAGRGLQLLFYSVGIGQISSEVPQNLSASRPQDRQFILSSKKLLLSDSGFYLCAWSVGLAANEQFFGPGTRLTVL.

The V call is TRBV5-1, the J call TRBJ2-3; D possibly corresponds to TRBD1 (6 bases). Germline CDR1 reads SGHRS; CDR2 reads YFSETQ. V was pared by 2 bases and J by 1 base, with 11 bases between. The CDR3 extends over 15 amino acids. CDR3 in amino acids: CASSLSPGGTDTQYF. In DNA, the CDR3 is TGCGCCAGCAGCTTAAGTCCAGGGGGCACAGATACGCAGTATTTT. Using reference TRBV5-1 and TRBJ2-3 for the parts outside the CDR3, the full variable domain is KAGVTQTPRYLIKTRGQQVTLSCSPISGHRSVSWYQQTPGQGLQFLFEYFSETQRNKGNFPGRFSGRQFSNSRSEMNVSTLELGDSALYLCASSLSPGGTDTQYFGPGTRLTVL.

The chain couples TRBV7-2 to TRBJ2-5; TRBD2 matches at 7 bases. Losses at the gene ends were 1 base for V and 5 bases for J; bases not matched to a gene: 4. Per germline, CDR1 SGHTA and CDR2 FQGNSA. The CDR3 extends over 14 amino acids. The CDR3 nucleotides read TGTGCCAGCAGCTTAGAGTTTAGCGGGGAGACCCAGTACTTC. Amino acid sequence: CASSLEFSGETQYF.